This T cell receptor beta chain was sequenced during a study of regulatory T cells in long-lasting Graves disease. Study findings and constraints: Peripheral blood alone, not thyroid tissue, underwent study. It was possible that the small sample size reduced accuracy. The TCR repertoire of persistent Graves' patients was less diverse than that of newly diagnosed ones.

V shed 0 bases and J 3 bases; nucleotides not matched to a gene: 2. The CDR3 sequence is 15 residues long. CDR1 and CDR2 from the germline V gene are MNHEY and SVGAGI. This clonotype appeared many times. What it recognizes is unknown. Stated time point: newly diagnosed GD, antithyroid drugs for less than 3 months. PBMC-derived RNA was used for the TCR library. To make TCR beta libraries, researchers used iRepertoire HTBI primers and Arm-PCR of CDR3 regions. MiXCR was run by TCRdb on the multiplex PCR reads, yielding one entry per CDR3 protein. The data show 600,000 to 650,000 distinct CDR3 sequences, with 16% seen just once and 15% to 20% held by the top ten. The sample also formed part of further work on T cells in Graves' hyperthyroidism and ophthalmopathy. This second study notes: The study used the HTBI primer set for a first-round RT-PCR of the TCR CDR3.

The receptor's source is a woman in her thirties with Graves disease. J is TRBJ1-5 and V is TRBV6-5; 7 nucleotides line up with TRBD1. The sequencing here drew on peripheral blood mononuclear cells (PBMCs), taken at new diagnosis, from a patient treated with antithyroid drugs. The CDR3 DNA reads TGTGCCAGCAGTTACTCGGGACAGTTCAATCAGCCCCAGCATTTT. It is translated as CASSYSGQFNQPQHF.